This TCR beta chain comes out of a study of type 1 regulatory T cells. Study background: An in vitro protocol generated T-allo10, a Tr1-enriched, alloantigen-specific CD4 T cell product.

A word on this clonotype: Its target is not known.

TCRdb reprocessed the reads with MiXCR, giving one entry per CDR3 protein. The profile covers under 85,000 distinct CDR3 sequences, with about 50% appearing a single time and 2% to 2.5% taken by the ten largest. Germline CDR1 is SNHLY and CDR2 is FYNNEI. CDR3 length: 15 amino acids. With V trimmed by 6 bases and J by 1 base, 5 bases remained unmatched. Study-level points and caveats: Type 1 regulatory T cells had a more restricted TCR repertoire than non-type 1 regulatory T cells.

The chain recombines TRBV2 with TRBJ1-1; 10 bases are a match to TRBD1. This sequence was found in a human donor in good health. Sequenced material: cultured non-Tr1 T cells, either the whole culture or a sorted T cell fraction (not recorded which). This CDR3 is CASRDRGRGNTEAFF. The CDR3 bases are TGTGCCAGCAGAGACAGGGGGCGCGGGAACACTGAAGCTTTCTTT.